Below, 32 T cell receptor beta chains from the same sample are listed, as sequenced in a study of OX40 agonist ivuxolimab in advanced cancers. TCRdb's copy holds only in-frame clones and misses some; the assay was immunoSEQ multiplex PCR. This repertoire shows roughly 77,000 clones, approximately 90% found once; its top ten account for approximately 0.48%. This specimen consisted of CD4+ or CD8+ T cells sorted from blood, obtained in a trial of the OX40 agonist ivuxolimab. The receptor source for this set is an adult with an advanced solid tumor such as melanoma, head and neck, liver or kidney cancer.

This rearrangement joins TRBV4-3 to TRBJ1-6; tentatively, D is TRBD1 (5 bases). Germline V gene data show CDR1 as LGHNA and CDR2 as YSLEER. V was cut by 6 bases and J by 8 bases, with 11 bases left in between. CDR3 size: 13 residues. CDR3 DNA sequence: TGCGCCAGCAGACTGGACACGGATTCACCCCTCCACTTT. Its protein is CASRLDTDSPLHF.

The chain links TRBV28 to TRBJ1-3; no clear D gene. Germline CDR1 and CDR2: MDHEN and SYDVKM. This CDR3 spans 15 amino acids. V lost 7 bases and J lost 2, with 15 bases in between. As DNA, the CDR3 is TGTGCCAGCACCCTGGACGGGGTTCCTGGAAACACCATATATTTT. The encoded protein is CASTLDGVPGNTIYF.

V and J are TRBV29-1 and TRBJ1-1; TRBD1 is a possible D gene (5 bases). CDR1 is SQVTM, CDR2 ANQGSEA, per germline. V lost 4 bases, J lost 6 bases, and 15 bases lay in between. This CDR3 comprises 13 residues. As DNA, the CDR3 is TGCAGCGTTGTCGCAGGGATAGGTGCTGAAGCTTTCTTT. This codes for CSVVAGIGAEAFF.

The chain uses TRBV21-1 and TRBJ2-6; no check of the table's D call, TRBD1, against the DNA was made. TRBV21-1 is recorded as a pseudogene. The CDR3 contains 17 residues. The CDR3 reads CASRGPGELSGANVLTF. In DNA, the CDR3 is TGTGCCAGCAGAGGTCCAGGGGAGTTGTCCGGGGCCAACGTCCTGACTTTC.

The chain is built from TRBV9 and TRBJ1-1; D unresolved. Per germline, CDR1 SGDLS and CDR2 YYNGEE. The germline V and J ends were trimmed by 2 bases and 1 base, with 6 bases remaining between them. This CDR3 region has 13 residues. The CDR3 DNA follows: TGTGCCAGCAGCGTCTGGGGGAACACTGAAGCTTTCTTT. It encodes CASSVWGNTEAFF.

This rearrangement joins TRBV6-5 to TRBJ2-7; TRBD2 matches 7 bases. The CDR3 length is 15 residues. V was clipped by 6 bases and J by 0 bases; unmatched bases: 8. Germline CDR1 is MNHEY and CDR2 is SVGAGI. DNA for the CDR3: TGTGCCAGCAGCCGTCTAGGCGGGAGCTCCTACGAGCAGTACTTC. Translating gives CASSRLGGSSYEQYF.

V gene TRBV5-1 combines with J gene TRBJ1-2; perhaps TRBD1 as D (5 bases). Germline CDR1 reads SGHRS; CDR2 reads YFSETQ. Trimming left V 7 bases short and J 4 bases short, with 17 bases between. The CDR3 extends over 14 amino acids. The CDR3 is CASSGGGTGYGYTF. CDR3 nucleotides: TGCGCCAGCTCCGGGGGGGGTACGGGCTATGGCTACACCTTC. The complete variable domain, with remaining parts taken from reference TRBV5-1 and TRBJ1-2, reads KAGVTQTPRYLIKTRGQQVTLSCSPISGHRSVSWYQQTPGQGLQFLFEYFSETQRNKGNFPGRFSGRQFSNSRSEMNVSTLELGDSALYLCASSGGGTGYGYTFGSGTRLTVV.

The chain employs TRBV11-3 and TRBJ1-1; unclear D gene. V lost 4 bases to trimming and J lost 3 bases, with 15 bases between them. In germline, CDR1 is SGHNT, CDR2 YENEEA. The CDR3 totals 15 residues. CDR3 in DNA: TGTGCCAGCAGCTCTCTCTTTGACACGTACACTGAAGCTTTCTTT. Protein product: CASSSLFDTYTEAFF.

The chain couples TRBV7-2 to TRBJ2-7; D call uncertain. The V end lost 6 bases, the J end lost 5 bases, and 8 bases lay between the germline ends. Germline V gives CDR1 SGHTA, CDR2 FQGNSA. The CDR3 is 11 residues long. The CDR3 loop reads CASRAFHEQYF. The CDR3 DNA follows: TGTGCCAGCAGGGCCTTCCACGAGCAGTACTTC. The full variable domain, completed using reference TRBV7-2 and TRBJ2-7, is GAGVSQSPSNKVTEKGKDVELRCDPISGHTALYWYRQSLGQGLEFLIYFQGNSAPDKSGLPSDRFSAERTGGSVSTLTIQRTQQEDSAVYLCASRAFHEQYFGPGTRLTVT.

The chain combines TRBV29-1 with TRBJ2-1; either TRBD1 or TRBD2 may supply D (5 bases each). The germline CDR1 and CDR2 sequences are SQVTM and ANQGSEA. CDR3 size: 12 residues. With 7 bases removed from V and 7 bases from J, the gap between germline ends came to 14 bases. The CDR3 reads CSANWGRNEQFF. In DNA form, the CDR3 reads TGCAGCGCAAACTGGGGGAGAAATGAGCAGTTCTTC.

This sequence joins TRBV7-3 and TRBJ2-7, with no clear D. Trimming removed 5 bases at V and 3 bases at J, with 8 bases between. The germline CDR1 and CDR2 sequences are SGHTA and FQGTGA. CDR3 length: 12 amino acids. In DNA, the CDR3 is TGTGCCAGCAGCGATAGCATCTACGAGCAGTACTTC. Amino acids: CASSDSIYEQYF.

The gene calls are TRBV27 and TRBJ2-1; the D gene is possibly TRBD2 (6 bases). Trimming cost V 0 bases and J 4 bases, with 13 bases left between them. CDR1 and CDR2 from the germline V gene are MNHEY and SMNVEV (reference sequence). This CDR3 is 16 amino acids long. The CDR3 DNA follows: TGTGCCAGCAGTTTATCGACGGGAGCCCCTTACAATGAGCAGTTCTTC. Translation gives CASSLSTGAPYNEQFF.

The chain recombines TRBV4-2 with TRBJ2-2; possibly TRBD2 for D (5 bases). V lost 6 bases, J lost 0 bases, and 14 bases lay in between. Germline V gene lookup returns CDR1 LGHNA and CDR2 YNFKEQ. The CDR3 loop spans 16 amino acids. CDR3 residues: CASSRGAQTNTGELFF. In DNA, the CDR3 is TGTGCCAGCAGTCGGGGAGCACAGACGAACACCGGGGAGCTGTTTTTT.

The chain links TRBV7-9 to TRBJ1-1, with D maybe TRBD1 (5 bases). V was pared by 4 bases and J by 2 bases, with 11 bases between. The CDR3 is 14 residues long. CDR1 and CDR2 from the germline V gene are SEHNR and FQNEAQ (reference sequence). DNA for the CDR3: TGTGCCAGCAGCTACCGGGACGACAACACTGAAGCTTTCTTT. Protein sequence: CASSYRDDNTEAFF.

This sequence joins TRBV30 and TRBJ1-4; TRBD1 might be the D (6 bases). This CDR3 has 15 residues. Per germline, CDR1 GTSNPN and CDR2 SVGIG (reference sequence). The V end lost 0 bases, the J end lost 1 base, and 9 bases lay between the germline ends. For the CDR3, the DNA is TGTGCCTGGAGTGTCGCAGGGGTAACTAATGAAAAACTGTTTTTT. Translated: CAWSVAGVTNEKLFF.

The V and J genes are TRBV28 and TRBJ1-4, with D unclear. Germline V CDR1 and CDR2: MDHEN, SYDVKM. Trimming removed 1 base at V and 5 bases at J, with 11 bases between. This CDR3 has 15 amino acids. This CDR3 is CASSLFGYGNEKLFF. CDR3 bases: TGTGCCAGCAGTTTATTCGGATACGGGAATGAAAAACTGTTTTTT.

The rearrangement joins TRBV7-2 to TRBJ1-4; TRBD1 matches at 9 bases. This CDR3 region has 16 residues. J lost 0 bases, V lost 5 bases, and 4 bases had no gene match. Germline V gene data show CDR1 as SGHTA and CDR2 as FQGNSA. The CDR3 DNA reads TGTGCCAGCAGCCCTCGACAGGGGGCAACTAATGAAAAACTGTTTTTT. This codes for CASSPRQGATNEKLFF.

Written as DNA, the CDR3 is TGTGCCAGCAGCTCAGGCCAGGGCCCCTACGAGCAGTACTTC. Translation: CASSSGQGPYEQYF. The gene calls are TRBV11-1 and TRBJ2-7; maybe TRBD1 (5 bases). Trimming left V 4 bases short and J 2 bases short, with 12 bases between. CDR1 SGHAT and CDR2 FQDESV come from the germline V gene (reference sequence). The CDR3 sequence is 14 residues long. The full variable domain, completed using reference TRBV11-1 and TRBJ2-7, is EAEVAQSPRYKITEKSQAVAFWCDPISGHATLYWYRQILGQGPELLVQFQDESVVDDSQLPKDRFSAERLKGVDSTLKIQPAELGDSAMYLCASSSGQGPYEQYFGPGTRLTVT.

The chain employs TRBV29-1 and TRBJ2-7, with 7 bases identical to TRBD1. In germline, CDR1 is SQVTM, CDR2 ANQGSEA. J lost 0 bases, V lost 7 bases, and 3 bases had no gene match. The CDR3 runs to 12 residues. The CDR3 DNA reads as TGCAGCGCCCGGGACAGCTCCTACGAGCAGTACTTC. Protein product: CSARDSSYEQYF.

CDR3 residues: CASSDPSGRSKEGYNEQFF. CDR3 DNA: TGTGCCAGCAGCGACCCTAGCGGGAGATCAAAAGAGGGCTACAATGAGCAGTTCTTC. The chain couples TRBV11-3 to TRBJ2-1; 10 positions match TRBD2. CDR1 is SGHNT and CDR2 is YENEEA in the germline V gene. The CDR3 contains 19 residues. The V segment lost 5 bases and the J segment 3 bases; nucleotides outside the gene matches: 16. Complete variable domain (other parts from reference TRBV11-3 and TRBJ2-1): EAGVVQSPRYKIIEKKQPVAFWCNPISGHNTLYWYLQNLGQGPELLIRYENEEAVDDSQLPKDRFSAERLKGVDSTLKIQPAELGDSAVYLCASSDPSGRSKEGYNEQFFGPGTRLTVL.

The CDR3 region is CATSPGTGFGYGYTF. Here the CDR3 DNA reads TGTGCCACCAGCCCCGGGACAGGATTTGGCTATGGCTACACCTTC. This chain links TRBV15 with TRBJ1-2; 8 bases agree with TRBD1. Germline V gives CDR1 LNHNV, CDR2 YYDKDF (reference sequence). CDR3 length: 15 amino acids. The V segment lost 5 bases and the J segment 4 bases; nucleotides outside the gene matches: 9. Full variable domain (missing parts from reference TRBV15 and TRBJ1-2): DAMVIQNPRYQVTQFGKPVTLSCSQTLNHNVMYWYQQKSSQAPKLLFHYYDKDFNNEADTPDNFQSRRPNTSFCFLDIRSPGLGDTAMYLCATSPGTGFGYGYTFGSGTRLTVV.

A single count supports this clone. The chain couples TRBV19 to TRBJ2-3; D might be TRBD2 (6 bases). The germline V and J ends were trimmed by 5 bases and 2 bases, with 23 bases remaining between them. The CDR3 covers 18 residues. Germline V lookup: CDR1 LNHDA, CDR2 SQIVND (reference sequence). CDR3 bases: TGTGCCAGTAGTCCCCAGAGGGGCGGGCGGGGCCTCACAGATACGCAGTATTTT. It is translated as CASSPQRGGRGLTDTQYF.

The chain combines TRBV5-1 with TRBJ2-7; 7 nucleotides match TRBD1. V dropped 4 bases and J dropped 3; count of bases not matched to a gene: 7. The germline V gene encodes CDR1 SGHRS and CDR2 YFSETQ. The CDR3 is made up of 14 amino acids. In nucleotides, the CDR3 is TGCGCCAGCAGCCCTATGGGACAGAGCTACGAGCAGTACTTC. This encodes CASSPMGQSYEQYF. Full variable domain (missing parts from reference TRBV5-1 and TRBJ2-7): KAGVTQTPRYLIKTRGQQVTLSCSPISGHRSVSWYQQTPGQGLQFLFEYFSETQRNKGNFPGRFSGRQFSNSRSEMNVSTLELGDSALYLCASSPMGQSYEQYFGPGTRLTVT.

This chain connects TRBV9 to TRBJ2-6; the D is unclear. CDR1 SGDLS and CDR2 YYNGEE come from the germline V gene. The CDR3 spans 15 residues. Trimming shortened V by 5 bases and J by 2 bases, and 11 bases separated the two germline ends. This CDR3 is CASSYAGPGANVLTF. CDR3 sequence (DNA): TGTGCCAGCAGTTACGCCGGACCTGGGGCCAACGTCCTGACTTTC.

The CDR3, as DNA: TGTGCCAGTAGTCAGGGGCTTCAGCCCCAGCATTTT. Translated, it gives CASSQGLQPQHF. The gene calls are TRBV19 and TRBJ1-5; D might be TRBD1 (6 bases). The germline gives CDR1 LNHDA, CDR2 SQIVND (reference sequence). The CDR3 runs to 12 residues. V lost 5 bases and J 6 bases, leaving 8 bases between the germline ends.

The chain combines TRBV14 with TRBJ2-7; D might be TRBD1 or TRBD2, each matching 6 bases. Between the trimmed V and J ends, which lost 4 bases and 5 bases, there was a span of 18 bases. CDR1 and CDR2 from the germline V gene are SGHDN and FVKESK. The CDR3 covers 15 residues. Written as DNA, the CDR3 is TGTGCCAGCAGCCGCTTAGGGGGGATCCCGAACGAGCAGTACTTC. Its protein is CASSRLGGIPNEQYF.

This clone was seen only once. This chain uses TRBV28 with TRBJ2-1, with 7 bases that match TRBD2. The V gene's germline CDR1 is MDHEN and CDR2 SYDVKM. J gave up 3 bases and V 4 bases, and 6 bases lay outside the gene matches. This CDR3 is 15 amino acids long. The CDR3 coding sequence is TGTGCCAGCAGTTCTATCGGGGAGGGCTACAATGAGCAGTTCTTC. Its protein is CASSSIGEGYNEQFF.

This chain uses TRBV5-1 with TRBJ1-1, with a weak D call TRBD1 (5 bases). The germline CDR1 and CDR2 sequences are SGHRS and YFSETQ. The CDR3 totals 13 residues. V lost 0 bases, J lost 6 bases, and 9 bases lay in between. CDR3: CASSLVGAAEAFF. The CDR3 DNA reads TGCGCCAGCAGCTTGGTTGGGGCGGCTGAAGCTTTCTTT.

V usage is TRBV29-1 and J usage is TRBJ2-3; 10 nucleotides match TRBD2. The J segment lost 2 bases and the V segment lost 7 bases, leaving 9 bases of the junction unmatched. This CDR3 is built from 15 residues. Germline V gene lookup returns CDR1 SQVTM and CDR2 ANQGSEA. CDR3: CSALTAGGFTDTQYF. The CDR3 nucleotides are TGCAGCGCTCTTACAGCGGGAGGGTTCACAGATACGCAGTATTTT.

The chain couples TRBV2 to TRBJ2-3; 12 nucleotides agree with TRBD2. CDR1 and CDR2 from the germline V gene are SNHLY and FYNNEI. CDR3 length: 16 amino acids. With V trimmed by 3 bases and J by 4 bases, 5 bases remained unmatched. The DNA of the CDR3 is TGTGCCAGCAGTGAGATGCTAGCGGGAGGGCCAGATACGCAGTATTTT. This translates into CASSEMLAGGPDTQYF.

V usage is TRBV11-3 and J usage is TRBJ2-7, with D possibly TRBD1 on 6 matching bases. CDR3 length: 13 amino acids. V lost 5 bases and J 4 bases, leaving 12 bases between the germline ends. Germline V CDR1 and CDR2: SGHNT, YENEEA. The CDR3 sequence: CASSLRTEYEQYF. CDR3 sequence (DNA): TGTGCCAGCAGCCTCCGGACAGAATACGAGCAGTACTTC. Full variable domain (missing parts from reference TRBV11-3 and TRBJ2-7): EAGVVQSPRYKIIEKKQPVAFWCNPISGHNTLYWYLQNLGQGPELLIRYENEEAVDDSQLPKDRFSAERLKGVDSTLKIQPAELGDSAVYLCASSLRTEYEQYFGPGTRLTVT.

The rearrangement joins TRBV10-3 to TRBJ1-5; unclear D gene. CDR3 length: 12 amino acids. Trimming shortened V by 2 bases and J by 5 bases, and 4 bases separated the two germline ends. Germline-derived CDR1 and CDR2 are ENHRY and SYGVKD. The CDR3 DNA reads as TGTGCCATCAGTGAGCCGGATCAGCCCCAGCATTTT. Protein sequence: CAISEPDQPQHF.